These 21 T cell receptor beta chains came from one sample sequenced in a study of T cells in Graves' hyperthyroidism and ophthalmopathy. Researchers took RNA transcripts and amplified the TCR beta CDR3 regions from them. In the first-round RT-PCR of the TCR CDR3, the HTBI primer set was used. TCRdb ran MiXCR on the multiplex PCR reads and lists one entry per CDR3 protein. Among approximately 640,000 distinct CDR3 sequences listed, 45% were seen once. Sequences were obtained from peripheral blood or thyroid tissue (not recorded which). These receptor sequences come from an adult man with Graves' disease, either hyperthyroidism or ophthalmopathy (not recorded which).

This chain links TRBV7-4 with TRBJ1-5, with TRBD1 as a possible D gene (5 bases). V gave up 0 bases and J gave up 11 bases, with 17 bases separating them. CDR1 is SGHVT, CDR2 SQSDAQ, per germline. The CDR3 covers 15 residues. The DNA of the CDR3 is TGTGCCAGCAGCTTAGCGGGGGGGTCCCAAGAGACCCAGCATTTT. Protein product: CASSLAGGSQETQHF.

This clonotype was seen more than once but under ten times. This chain uses TRBV15 with TRBJ1-2, with D possibly matching TRBD1 (5 bases). The CDR3 length is 15 residues. V was trimmed by 0 bases and J by 4 bases, leaving 12 bases between them. CDR1 is LNHNV and CDR2 is YYDKDF in the germline V gene (reference sequence). The CDR3 here is CATSRDLGAGYGYTF. The CDR3 DNA is TGTGCCACCAGCAGAGATTTAGGGGCCGGCTATGGCTACACCTTC. Filled out from reference TRBV15 and TRBJ1-2, the complete variable domain reads DAMVIQNPRYQVTQFGKPVTLSCSQTLNHNVMYWYQQKSSQAPKLLFHYYDKDFNNEADTPDNFQSRRPNTSFCFLDIRSPGLGDTAMYLCATSRDLGAGYGYTFGSGTRLTVV.

This clonotype appeared a few times. CDR3 bases: TGTGCCAGCAGTGAAGGAAGATGGGACAGAACCTACGAGCAGTACTTC. This encodes CASSEGRWDRTYEQYF. This sequence joins TRBV6-1 and TRBJ2-7; TRBD1 matches 7 bases. The J segment lost 2 bases and the V segment lost 1 base, leaving 8 bases of the junction unmatched. Germline CDR1 and CDR2: MNHNS and SASEGT. The CDR3 runs to 16 residues.

There are many counts of this clonotype. The rearrangement joins TRBV24-1 to TRBJ2-2, with a weak D call TRBD1 (5 bases). This CDR3 spans 15 amino acids. Looked up from germline, CDR1 is KGHDR and CDR2 is SFDVKD. V lost 3 bases to trimming and J lost 7 bases, with 14 bases between them. The CDR3 loop is CATSDLTRESGELFF. CDR3 sequence (DNA): TGTGCCACCAGTGATCTCACCAGGGAAAGCGGGGAGCTGTTTTTT.

The chain combines TRBV25-1 with TRBJ1-2, with 8 bases aligning to TRBD1. After removal of 3 bases from V and 2 bases from J, the junction contained 8 bases not matched to a gene. The CDR3 covers 16 residues. Germline V gene lookup returns CDR1 MGHDK and CDR2 SYGVNS. The CDR3: CASSDPTRTGNYGYTF. CDR3 nucleotides: TGTGCCAGCAGTGACCCCACAAGGACAGGGAACTATGGCTACACCTTC.

The V call is TRBV15, the J call TRBJ2-1; TRBD2 agrees at 7 bases. Judging by the DNA end, TRBJ2-7 fits better; the J call may be wrong. The CDR3 runs to 16 residues. Per the germline V gene, CDR1 is LNHNV and CDR2 is YYDKDF (reference sequence). The CDR3 nucleotides read TGTGCCACCAGCAGAGAGAAGGGAGGGGAAGACAATGAGCAGTACTTC. Its translation: CATSREKGGEDNEQYF.

The V and J genes are TRBV6-1 and TRBJ2-7, with 9 bases fitting TRBD1. The V segment lost 6 bases and the J segment 4 bases; nucleotides outside the gene matches: 13. The germline gives CDR1 MNHNS, CDR2 SASEGT. The CDR3 covers 16 residues. The DNA for the CDR3 is TGTGCCAGCAGCCTTCATCCGGGACAGGGAGTTTACGAGCAGTACTTC. Residues: CASSLHPGQGVYEQYF.

The chain is built from TRBV20-1 and TRBJ1-1; possible D gene TRBD1, 5 bases. Per the germline V gene, CDR1 is DFQATT and CDR2 is SNEGSKA (reference sequence). This CDR3 contains 12 residues. V was trimmed by 6 bases and J by 4 bases, leaving 12 bases between them. The CDR3 reads CSALPGTTEAFF. CDR3 nucleotides: TGCAGTGCCCTACCAGGGACCACTGAAGCTTTCTTT.

The chain is built from TRBV5-1 and TRBJ1-6; TRBD1 agrees at 8 bases. Trimming took 4 bases from V and 7 from J; bases not matched to a gene: 4. Germline loops: CDR1 SGHRS, CDR2 YFSETQ. The CDR3 extends over 14 amino acids. The CDR3 loop reads CASSGRTGNSPLHF. Written as DNA, the CDR3 is TGCGCCAGCAGCGGGAGGACAGGGAATTCACCCCTCCACTTT.

This clonotype was counted a few times. V is TRBV29-1 and J is TRBJ1-5; D gene unclear. Trimming cost V 5 bases and J 3 bases, with 11 bases left between them. CDR1 and CDR2 (germline): SQVTM, ANQGSEA. CDR3 length: 13 residues. The DNA of the CDR3 is TGCAGCGTTTCCGACGGTAACAATCAGCCCCAGCATTTT. Its protein product is CSVSDGNNQPQHF.

The V gene is TRBV10-2, the J gene TRBJ2-3; TRBD2 agrees at 11 bases. The germline CDR1 and CDR2 sequences are WSHSY and SAAADI. This CDR3 spans 16 amino acids. J lost 2 bases, V lost 4 bases, and 5 bases had no gene match. The CDR3 bases are TGCGCCAGCAGTGGAACTAGCGGGGGCTACACAGATACGCAGTATTTT. Protein: CASSGTSGGYTDTQYF.

About this clonotype: Given a much more abundant clone one base away, this may be a read error. The V call is TRBV10-3, the J call TRBJ2-7; D is uncertain. Germline V lookup: CDR1 ENHRY, CDR2 SYGVKD. The CDR3 extends over 11 amino acids. Trimming removed 7 bases from V and 2 bases from J, with 6 bases in between. The chain's CDR3 is CAIKDPYEQYF. CDR3 in DNA: TGTGCCATCAAAGATCCCTACGAGCAGTACTTC.

This sequence joins TRBV15 and TRBJ1-3; perhaps TRBD1 as D (5 bases). There are 13 residues in the CDR3. Trimming cost V 0 bases and J 11 bases, with 11 bases left between them. Germline V gene lookup returns CDR1 LNHNV and CDR2 YYDKDF (reference sequence). CDR3 DNA: TGTGCCACCAGCAGAGAGGTGACAGAACCCATATATTTT. Protein sequence: CATSREVTEPIYF. Variable domain in full (rest from reference TRBV15 and TRBJ1-3): DAMVIQNPRYQVTQFGKPVTLSCSQTLNHNVMYWYQQKSSQAPKLLFHYYDKDFNNEADTPDNFQSRRPNTSFCFLDIRSPGLGDTAMYLCATSREVTEPIYFGEGSWLTVV.

For this clonotype: A read error may explain this, as a much larger clone is one base away. This chain uses TRBV9 with TRBJ1-2; possible D gene TRBD1, 6 bases. Germline assignment: CDR1 SGDLS and CDR2 YYNGEE. This CDR3 comprises 13 residues. DNA of the CDR3: TGTGCCAGCAGCTTAGTCGGGGGCCATGGCCACACCTTC. Its translation is CASSLVGGHGHTF.

The table lists this clonotype with many counts. V gene TRBV2 combines with J gene TRBJ1-2, with 7 nucleotides matching TRBD1. Germline V CDR1 and CDR2: SNHLY, FYNNEI. V shed 3 bases, J shed 4 bases, and the junction held 5 bases outside the gene matches. This CDR3 comprises 14 residues. The CDR3 loop is CASSDGGQIYGYTF. For the CDR3, the DNA is TGTGCCAGCAGTGATGGGGGACAGATCTATGGCTACACCTTC.

This chain links TRBV10-3 with TRBJ1-1, with D unclear. Per germline, CDR1 ENHRY and CDR2 SYGVKD. The V gene lost 8 bases and the J gene lost 2 bases, with 12 bases spanning the gap. The CDR3 is made up of 13 amino acids. The CDR3 bases are TGTGCCATCGTACGAAAAATTAACACTGAAGCTTTCTTT. Translating it yields CAIVRKINTEAFF.

As to this clonotype: Given a much more abundant clone one base away, this may be a read error. The rearrangement links TRBV7-9 to TRBJ2-7, with unresolved D. Germline assignment: CDR1 SEHNR and CDR2 FQNEAQ (reference sequence). V was trimmed by 2 bases and J by 5 bases, leaving 10 bases between them. There are 13 residues in the CDR3. CDR3 nucleotide sequence: TGTGCCAGCAGCTTAACAGCGCCCGACGAGCAGTACTTC. Translating gives CASSLTAPDEQYF.

The chain employs TRBV19 and TRBJ2-5; 7 nucleotides match TRBD1. The ends lost 3 bases at V and 5 bases at J; junction bases unmatched: 12. This CDR3 contains 16 residues. CDR1 is LNHDA and CDR2 is SQIVND in the germline V gene (reference sequence). CDR3 DNA: TGTGCCAGTAGTATGACAACAGGGGCCCATGTGGAGACCCAGTACTTC. Translating it yields CASSMTTGAHVETQYF.

J is TRBJ2-7 and V is TRBV7-9; D is ambiguous. The V gene lost 1 base and the J gene lost 7 bases, with 17 bases spanning the gap. The CDR3 is 15 residues long. CDR1 is SEHNR and CDR2 is FQNEAQ in the germline V gene (reference sequence). The CDR3 reads CASSLGVAANGEQYF. CDR3 sequence (DNA): TGTGCCAGCAGCTTAGGAGTGGCGGCCAATGGAGAGCAGTACTTC.

The chain links TRBV10-3 to TRBJ1-1, with D uncertain. The germline gives CDR1 ENHRY, CDR2 SYGVKD. The CDR3 is 12 residues long. Trimming took off 3 bases at V and 10 bases at J, with 12 bases between the two ends. CDR3 sequence (DNA): TGTGCCATCAGTGACGGGGAATCAGGAGCTTTCTTT. Translated, it gives CAISDGESGAFF.

This clonotype was observed many times. V is TRBV10-3 and J is TRBJ2-7, with 7 bases that match TRBD1. The trim removed 7 bases at V and 2 bases at J, leaving 8 bases unmatched. The CDR3 has 14 amino acids. Germline V lookup: CDR1 ENHRY, CDR2 SYGVKD. The CDR3 loop is CAITPDRRTYEQYF. The CDR3 DNA sequence: TGTGCCATCACCCCGGACAGGAGAACCTACGAGCAGTACTTC.